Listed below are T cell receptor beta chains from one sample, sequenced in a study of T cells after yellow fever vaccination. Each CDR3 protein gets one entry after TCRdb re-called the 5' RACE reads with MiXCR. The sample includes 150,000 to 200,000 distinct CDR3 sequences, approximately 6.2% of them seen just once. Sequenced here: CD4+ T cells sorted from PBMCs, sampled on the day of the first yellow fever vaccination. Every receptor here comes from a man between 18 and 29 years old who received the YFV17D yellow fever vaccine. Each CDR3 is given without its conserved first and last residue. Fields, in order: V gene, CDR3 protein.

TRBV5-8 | ASNRQTSNQPQH
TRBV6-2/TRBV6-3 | ASSHLGLAAKETQY
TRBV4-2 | ASSRRGTGELF
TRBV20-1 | SAVPHRLEQY
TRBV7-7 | ASSSTGGSCF
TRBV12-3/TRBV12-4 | ASSFQGTNSPLH
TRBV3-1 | ASSPRFPSYNEQF
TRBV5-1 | ASSYIPGDGYT
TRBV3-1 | ACCQGGGPSDTQY
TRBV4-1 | ASSQIGVRAEKLF
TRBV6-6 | ASRGTAGGYT
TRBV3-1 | ASSQGGNVLT
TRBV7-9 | ASSHGQGDGYT
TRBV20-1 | SARKQVKNIQY
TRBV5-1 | ASSLKGSYEQY
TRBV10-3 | AIGPTDTQY